A selection of T cell receptor beta chains follows, all from one sample in a study of brain T cells in children with intractable seizures. Data came from immunoSEQ multiplex PCR; TCRdb stores just in-frame clones and leaves some out. The sample includes tens of thousands of clones, approximately 95% of them seen just once. The sample consisted of peripheral blood, taken at surgery. The source is a boy less than two years old with focal cortical dysplasia and intractable seizures. Each CDR3 is given with its conserved first and last residue. D genes are given only for firm matches. Some rows have no size entry. The others give once, few or many, or a class for an expanded clone.

TGTGCCAGCAGCTTGGGACGGAGCCCTTTCTATGGCTACACCTTC	CASSLGRSPFYGYTF	.	TRBV5-6	TRBJ1-2	.
TGTGCCAGTAGTAGGGCGGACAGGGCACGTTACGAGCAGTACTTC	CASSRADRARYEQYF	.	TRBV19	TRBJ2-7	TRBD1
TGTGCCAGCAGCTTAGCGGGACAGGGGACTGAAGCTTTCTTT	CASSLAGQGTEAFF	.	TRBV11-3	TRBJ1-1	TRBD1
TGCGCCAGCAGCCAAGGGGCCAAGGGTCAGCCCCAGCATTTT	CASSQGAKGQPQHF	.	TRBV4-1	TRBJ1-5	.
TGTGCCAGCAGCTTGGGGTCAGGGGGCGCGGGGAGCAATCAGCCCCAGCATTTT	CASSLGSGGAGSNQPQHF	once	TRBV5-5	TRBJ1-5	TRBD1
TGTGCCAGCAGCCGATCGGGTATCAACAGCGAGACCCAGTACTTC	CASSRSGINSETQYF	.	TRBV6-5	TRBJ2-5	.
TGCGCCAGCAGTGAATCTGGGAGAGGGGAGACCCAGTACTTC	CASSESGRGETQYF	.	TRBV10-1	TRBJ2-5	.
TGTGCCAGCAGCTTCGATGCTTTGGAGGCAACTAATGAAAAACTGTTTTTT	CASSFDALEATNEKLFF	.	TRBV7-9	TRBJ1-4	.
TGTGCCAGTAGTCCCCGGGACAGGGGTCATCAGCCCCAGCATTTT	CASSPRDRGHQPQHF	.	TRBV19	TRBJ1-5	TRBD1
TGTGCCAGCAGTTTATCCCTAGCGGGGCTGTCTGGGGCCAACGTCCTGACTTTC	CASSLSLAGLSGANVLTF	.	TRBV27	TRBJ2-6	TRBD2
TGTGCCAGCAGCTTAGGCGTTGCGGGAGCGTGGGAGACCCAGTACTTC	CASSLGVAGAWETQYF	.	TRBV11-2	TRBJ2-5	TRBD2
TGCGCCAGCAGGGGGGTTATGGGACGGACACCAGAGCAGTTCTTC	CASRGVMGRTPEQFF	.	TRBV4-1	TRBJ2-1	.
TGTGCCAGCAGTTTACTACCCAACAATCAGCCCCAGCATTTT	CASSLLPNNQPQHF	.	TRBV27	TRBJ1-5	.
TGCGCCAGCAGCAAGACAGGGGGACGGACTGAAGCTTTCTTT	CASSKTGGRTEAFF	.	TRBV5-1	TRBJ1-1	TRBD1
TGTGCCAGCTCACCGGGGCCGAAGCAGTACTTC	CASSPGPKQYF	.	TRBV18	TRBJ2-7	.
TGCGCCAGCAGCCAGGGACAGATGGGGGAGCTGTTTTTT	CASSQGQMGELFF	.	TRBV4-1	TRBJ2-2	TRBD1
TGTGCCAGCAGTCCGACCGGGACAGGGGACAATGAGCAGTTCTTC	CASSPTGTGDNEQFF	once	TRBV7-3	TRBJ2-1	TRBD1
TGTGCCATCGCACGGGACCGATCCTACGAGCAGTACTTC	CAIARDRSYEQYF	.	TRBV24-1	TRBJ2-7	.
TGTGCCAGCAGTTCCCCCGGGACTTACTACGAGCAGTACTTC	CASSSPGTYYEQYF	.	TRBV28	TRBJ2-7	.
TGCGCCAGCAGCCAGGGAGACTATGGCTACACCTTC	CASSQGDYGYTF	.	TRBV4-3	TRBJ1-2	.
TGCGCCAGCAGCTTGGTTTTAGGGAGCAACACTGAAGCTTTCTTT	CASSLVLGSNTEAFF	.	TRBV5-1	TRBJ1-1	.
TGTGCCAGCAGCTTAGAACCGGGACAGAGCAATCAGCCCCAGCATTTT	CASSLEPGQSNQPQHF	.	TRBV7-8	TRBJ1-5	TRBD1
TGTGCCAGCAGCTCCACCGTCGGGACGGCGAATGAAAAACTGTTTTTT	CASSSTVGTANEKLFF	.	TRBV7-8	TRBJ1-4	.
TGTGCCATCAGTCGGGGGCCTTCCATCGGCGGACACCAAAAACAAGCTAACTATGGCTACACCTTC	CAISRGPSIGGHQKQANYGYTF	.	TRBV10-3	TRBJ1-2	.
TGTGCCAGCAGTCCCGGGGCTAGCAATCAGCCCCAGCATTTT	CASSPGASNQPQHF	once	TRBV2	TRBJ1-5	.
TGTGCCAGTAGCTCACTACGCCCGACACCACGCTACAAGCACGAGCAGTACTTC	CASSSLRPTPRYKHEQYF	.	TRBV19	TRBJ2-7	.
TGCGCCAGCAGCCAAGAATTTGGGGCAGGGGAAAAACTGTTTTTT	CASSQEFGAGEKLFF	.	TRBV4-1	TRBJ1-4	.
TGTGCCAGCAGCTTAGGGCAGGGAGGAACCGGGGAGCTGTTTTTT	CASSLGQGGTGELFF	.	TRBV7-9	TRBJ2-2	.
TGTGCCAGCGGCCAGGGGGCTGATGGCTACACCTTC	CASGQGADGYTF	once	TRBV6-2/TRBV6-3	TRBJ1-2	TRBD1